The present T cell receptor beta chain was sequenced within a study of blood T cell repertoires in COVID-19. The overall study: Both acute and convalescent COVID-19 samples were obtained from the United States, Italy and Spain.

CDR3 length: 15 residues. CDR1 is LGHDT, CDR2 YNNKEL, per germline (reference sequence). With 7 bases clipped from V and 6 bases from J, the junction kept 7 bases outside the gene matches. Generated by immunoSEQ multiplex PCR, the TCRdb table keeps only in-frame clones and is missing some. In the table there are about 130,000 clones, about 72% of which are singletons. This clone was counted a few times. The sequenced material came from peripheral blood. The TCR was taken from a woman in her 70s with acute or convalescent COVID-19. The chain carries TRBV3-1 (or the pseudogene TRBV3-2) and TRBJ2-1; TRBD2 matches 12 bases. CDR3 DNA sequence: TGTGCCAGCACCTTCCTAGCGGGGGGGCTCAATGAGCAGTTCTTC. Its protein product is CASTFLAGGLNEQFF.